These T cell receptor beta chains were read from a single sample in a study of CD8+ T cells in alopecia areata. TCRdb keeps only in-frame clones here, not all; method: immunoSEQ multiplex PCR. The table shows some 120,000 clones, with roughly 55% occurring only once. The sample consisted of CD4+ T cells sorted from blood, taken at week 4, from a patient treated with tofacitinib. These TCRs come from a human donor with alopecia areata. Both conserved end residues are part of each CDR3. Fields, in order: clone size, J gene, V gene, D gene, CDR3 DNA, CDR3 protein. A D gene is named only where the DNA matches it firmly. Some rows mark clone size as missing; the rest say once, few, many or name a class of expanded clone.

clone size: NA
J gene: TRBJ2-2
V gene: TRBV7-9
D gene: NA
CDR3 DNA: TGTGCCAGCAGCTCCATTAACTTCTTGGCGAACACCGGGGAGCTGTTTTTT
CDR3 protein: CASSSINFLANTGELFF

clone size: NA
J gene: TRBJ1-1
V gene: TRBV5-1
D gene: TRBD1
CDR3 DNA: TGCGCCAGCAGCGCAAGGACAGGCTATGAAGCTTTCTTT
CDR3 protein: CASSARTGYEAFF

clone size: NA
J gene: TRBJ1-2
V gene: TRBV18
D gene: NA
CDR3 DNA: TGTGCCAGCTCACCACCGGTCCCAGTCTATGGCTACACCTTC
CDR3 protein: CASSPPVPVYGYTF

clone size: NA
J gene: TRBJ1-5
V gene: TRBV7-2
D gene: TRBD1
CDR3 DNA: TGTGCCAGCAGCCTTGGGACAGCCACGCCAAATCAGCCCCAGCATTTT
CDR3 protein: CASSLGTATPNQPQHF

clone size: NA
J gene: TRBJ2-1
V gene: TRBV5-1
D gene: TRBD2
CDR3 DNA: TGCGCCAGCAGCTTGGGGTCCGGGACTAGCTACAATGAGCAGTTCTTC
CDR3 protein: CASSLGSGTSYNEQFF

clone size: NA
J gene: TRBJ2-7
V gene: TRBV5-1
D gene: NA
CDR3 DNA: TGCGCCAGCAGCTTGGAGGTAGCAAGGAGGAACGAGCAGTACTTC
CDR3 protein: CASSLEVARRNEQYF

clone size: NA
J gene: TRBJ2-3
V gene: TRBV5-1
D gene: TRBD1
CDR3 DNA: TGCGCCAGCAGCTCGATTACAGGGGCAGATACGCAGTATTTT
CDR3 protein: CASSSITGADTQYF

clone size: NA
J gene: TRBJ2-5
V gene: TRBV6-1
D gene: NA
CDR3 DNA: TGTGCCAGCAGGCAGGGTTGGGGGGAGACCCAGTACTTC
CDR3 protein: CASRQGWGETQYF

clone size: few
J gene: TRBJ2-7
V gene: TRBV6-6
D gene: NA
CDR3 DNA: TGTGCCAGCAGTTACGGTCCCACGGAGTACGAGCAGTACTTC
CDR3 protein: CASSYGPTEYEQYF

clone size: few
J gene: TRBJ2-1
V gene: TRBV14
D gene: TRBD2
CDR3 DNA: TGTGCCAGCAGCCTTACTAGCGGGCCAGCCTACAATGAGCAGTTCTTC
CDR3 protein: CASSLTSGPAYNEQFF

clone size: few
J gene: TRBJ2-3
V gene: TRBV4-2
D gene: NA
CDR3 DNA: TGTGCCAGCAGCCAAGTTCACAGGGAAGCGCAGTATTTT
CDR3 protein: CASSQVHREAQYF

clone size: NA
J gene: TRBJ2-7
V gene: TRBV20-1
D gene: TRBD1
CDR3 DNA: TGCAGTGCTAAGGACAGGTACGAGCAGTACTTC
CDR3 protein: CSAKDRYEQYF

clone size: NA
J gene: TRBJ2-1
V gene: TRBV29-1
D gene: NA
CDR3 DNA: TGCAGCGTTGGGAGAATAGATGAGCAGTTCTTC
CDR3 protein: CSVGRIDEQFF

clone size: NA
J gene: TRBJ2-4
V gene: TRBV29-1
D gene: NA
CDR3 DNA: TGCAGCGTGTCAACAGGAGCCAAAAACATTCAGTACTTC
CDR3 protein: CSVSTGAKNIQYF

clone size: NA
J gene: TRBJ1-1
V gene: TRBV5-6
D gene: NA
CDR3 DNA: TGTGCCAGCAGCAAGGACGGATCGGCTTTCTTT
CDR3 protein: CASSKDGSAFF

clone size: NA
J gene: TRBJ2-1
V gene: TRBV5-1
D gene: NA
CDR3 DNA: TGCGCCAGCAGCTTGTGGGGGTCAAGAGACAGGAGCTCCTACAATGAGCAGTTCTTC
CDR3 protein: CASSLWGSRDRSSYNEQFF

clone size: once
J gene: TRBJ1-3
V gene: TRBV9
D gene: TRBD1
CDR3 DNA: TGTGCCAGCCAATCAGGGGGCCCTGGAAACACCATATATTTT
CDR3 protein: CASQSGGPGNTIYF

clone size: few
J gene: TRBJ2-5
V gene: TRBV29-1
D gene: NA
CDR3 DNA: TGCAGCGTCTCAGGGAGTAGCGAGACCCAGTACTTC
CDR3 protein: CSVSGSSETQYF

clone size: NA
J gene: TRBJ2-7
V gene: TRBV20-1
D gene: NA
CDR3 DNA: TGCAGTGCTGCCGAAACCTACGAGCAGTACTTC
CDR3 protein: CSAAETYEQYF

clone size: NA
J gene: TRBJ2-1
V gene: TRBV30
D gene: NA
CDR3 DNA: TGTGCCTGGAGTACTACCAGACTCCCCTACAATGAGCAGTTCTTC
CDR3 protein: CAWSTTRLPYNEQFF

clone size: NA
J gene: TRBJ2-7
V gene: TRBV10-3
D gene: TRBD1
CDR3 DNA: TGTGCCATCAGTGAAGGGACAGGGCCCTACGAGCAGTACTTC
CDR3 protein: CAISEGTGPYEQYF

clone size: NA
J gene: TRBJ1-5
V gene: TRBV15
D gene: NA
CDR3 DNA: TGTGCCACCAGCCCCGGTTATATCGGGGTCGGCAATCAGCCCCAGCATTTT
CDR3 protein: CATSPGYIGVGNQPQHF

clone size: NA
J gene: TRBJ1-5
V gene: TRBV4-1
D gene: TRBD1
CDR3 DNA: TGCGCCAGCAGCCAAGATCTTAAGGGACAGGGATTCTATCAGCCCCAGCATTTT
CDR3 protein: CASSQDLKGQGFYQPQHF

clone size: NA
J gene: TRBJ1-2
V gene: TRBV29-1
D gene: TRBD1
CDR3 DNA: TGCAGCGTGGCCGGGACAGGGGGTAATGGCTACACCTTC
CDR3 protein: CSVAGTGGNGYTF

clone size: few
J gene: TRBJ1-4
V gene: TRBV27
D gene: NA
CDR3 DNA: TGTGCCAGCACTTCTTTGGCGGCAGGGGAGGAAAAACTGTTTTTT
CDR3 protein: CASTSLAAGEEKLFF

clone size: NA
J gene: TRBJ2-2
V gene: TRBV10-3
D gene: NA
CDR3 DNA: TGTGCCATCAGTGTTGGGCAGGGTTCCGGGGAGCTGTTTTTT
CDR3 protein: CAISVGQGSGELFF

clone size: few
J gene: TRBJ2-7
V gene: TRBV10-3
D gene: NA
CDR3 DNA: TGTGCCATCAGAGGGACGGATTCCTACGAGCAGTACTTC
CDR3 protein: CAIRGTDSYEQYF

clone size: NA
J gene: TRBJ1-5
V gene: TRBV30
D gene: NA
CDR3 DNA: TGTGCCTGGAGTGAACAGGGACATCAGCCCCAGCATTTT
CDR3 protein: CAWSEQGHQPQHF

clone size: NA
J gene: TRBJ2-7
V gene: TRBV29-1
D gene: TRBD1
CDR3 DNA: TGCAGCGTTTCCGGGACAGGGGGCAACGAGCAGTACTTC
CDR3 protein: CSVSGTGGNEQYF

clone size: once
J gene: TRBJ1-5
V gene: TRBV28
D gene: NA
CDR3 DNA: TGTGCCAGCAGTTTACAGGGATCTGGGAATCAGCCCCAGCATTTT
CDR3 protein: CASSLQGSGNQPQHF

clone size: NA
J gene: TRBJ1-4
V gene: TRBV25-1
D gene: NA
CDR3 DNA: TGTGCCAGTCGGGGTCGAGGAGGGGAAAAACTGTTTTTT
CDR3 protein: CASRGRGGEKLFF

clone size: NA
J gene: TRBJ2-5
V gene: TRBV29-1
D gene: TRBD1
CDR3 DNA: TGCAGCGGGGAGACAGGGAATTTTCAGACCCAGTACTTC
CDR3 protein: CSGETGNFQTQYF

clone size: NA
J gene: TRBJ1-2
V gene: TRBV7-2
D gene: TRBD1
CDR3 DNA: TGTGCCAGCAGCTTAGATATGGGGGGACAGGTTACCTTC
CDR3 protein: CASSLDMGGQVTF

clone size: few
J gene: TRBJ2-2
V gene: TRBV4-3
D gene: TRBD2
CDR3 DNA: TGCGCCAGCAGCCAAGATACTAGCGGGGACACCGGGGAGCTGTTTTTT
CDR3 protein: CASSQDTSGDTGELFF

clone size: once
J gene: TRBJ1-6
V gene: TRBV6-5
D gene: NA
CDR3 DNA: TGTGCCAGCAGTTACTCGAGCAGGGTTTCACCCCTCCACTTT
CDR3 protein: CASSYSSRVSPLHF

clone size: once
J gene: TRBJ2-3
V gene: TRBV6-5
D gene: NA
CDR3 DNA: TGTGCCAGCGGAAGGGGGGGGCTGAAGTATTTT
CDR3 protein: CASGRGGLKYF

clone size: many
J gene: TRBJ2-6
V gene: TRBV19
D gene: NA
CDR3 DNA: TGTGCCAGTAGACAGTCGAGCTCTGGGGCCAACGTCCTGACTTTC
CDR3 protein: CASRQSSSGANVLTF

clone size: few
J gene: TRBJ2-4
V gene: TRBV10-3
D gene: NA
CDR3 DNA: TGTGCCATCAGTGATGATCGGGCGGGACTGGATTGCTACTTC
CDR3 protein: CAISDDRAGLDCYF

clone size: NA
J gene: TRBJ2-4
V gene: TRBV5-4
D gene: NA
CDR3 DNA: TGTGCCAGCAGCACCAGGGGTCCGGGCATTCAGTACTTC
CDR3 protein: CASSTRGPGIQYF

clone size: NA
J gene: TRBJ2-5
V gene: TRBV5-1
D gene: TRBD2
CDR3 DNA: TGCGCCAGCAGCCCTATGACGTCTAGCGGGGGGCAAGAGACCCAGTACTTC
CDR3 protein: CASSPMTSSGGQETQYF

clone size: NA
J gene: TRBJ1-2
V gene: TRBV6-1
D gene: TRBD1
CDR3 DNA: TGTGCCAGCAGTGGTGTAGGGGGCTACTATGGCTACACCTTC
CDR3 protein: CASSGVGGYYGYTF

clone size: once
J gene: TRBJ1-2
V gene: TRBV15
D gene: NA
CDR3 DNA: TGTGCCACCAGCAGATCCCAGGGGAATAATGGCTACACCTTC
CDR3 protein: CATSRSQGNNGYTF

clone size: NA
J gene: TRBJ2-1
V gene: TRBV7-3
D gene: NA
CDR3 DNA: TGTGCCAGCAGCTCCCAAGGGGCGGGGGCCGTCAATGAGCAGTTCTTC
CDR3 protein: CASSSQGAGAVNEQFF

clone size: NA
J gene: TRBJ1-3
V gene: TRBV6-1
D gene: TRBD1
CDR3 DNA: TGTGCCAGCAGCCCCCGGGACAGGGAACGGAACACCATATATTTT
CDR3 protein: CASSPRDRERNTIYF

clone size: NA
J gene: TRBJ2-5
V gene: TRBV29-1
D gene: TRBD1
CDR3 DNA: TGCAGCGTTGAGCGACAGGGGAGGGAGACCCAGTACTTC
CDR3 protein: CSVERQGRETQYF

clone size: NA
J gene: TRBJ1-2
V gene: TRBV29-1
D gene: NA
CDR3 DNA: TGCAGCGTTGTTCCAGGGGACTATGGCTACACCTTC
CDR3 protein: CSVVPGDYGYTF